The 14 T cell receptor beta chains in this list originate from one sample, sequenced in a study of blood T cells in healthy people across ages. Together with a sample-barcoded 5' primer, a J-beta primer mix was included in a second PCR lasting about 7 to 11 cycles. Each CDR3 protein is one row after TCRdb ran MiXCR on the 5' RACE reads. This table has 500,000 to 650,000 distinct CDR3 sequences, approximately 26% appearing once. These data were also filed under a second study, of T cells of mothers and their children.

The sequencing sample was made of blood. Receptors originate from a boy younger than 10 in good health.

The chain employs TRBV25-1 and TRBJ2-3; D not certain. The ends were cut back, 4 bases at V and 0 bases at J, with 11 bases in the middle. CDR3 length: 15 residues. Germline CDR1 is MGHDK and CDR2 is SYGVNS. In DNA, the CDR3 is TGTGCCAGCAGTGCCTACGGACGCAGCACAGATACGCAGTATTTT. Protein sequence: CASSAYGRSTDTQYF.

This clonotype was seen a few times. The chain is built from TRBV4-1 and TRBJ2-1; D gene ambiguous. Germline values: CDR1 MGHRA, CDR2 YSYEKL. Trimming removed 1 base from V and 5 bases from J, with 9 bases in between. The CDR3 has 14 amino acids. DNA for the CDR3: TGCGCCAGCAGCCAAGGGGTTCGCGACAATGAGCAGTTCTTC. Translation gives CASSQGVRDNEQFF.

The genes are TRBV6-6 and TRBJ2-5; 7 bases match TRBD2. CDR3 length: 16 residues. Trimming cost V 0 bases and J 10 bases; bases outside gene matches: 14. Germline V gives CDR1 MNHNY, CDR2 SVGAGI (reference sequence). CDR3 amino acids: CASSYSRLTPGEGQYF. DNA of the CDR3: TGTGCCAGCAGTTACTCACGACTGACCCCGGGGGAGGGCCAGTACTTC.

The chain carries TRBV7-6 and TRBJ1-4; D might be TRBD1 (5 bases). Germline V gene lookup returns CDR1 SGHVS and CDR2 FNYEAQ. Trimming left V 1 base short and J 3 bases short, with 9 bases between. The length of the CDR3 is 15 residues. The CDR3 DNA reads TGTGCCAGCAGCTTAGGATGGGGCCCTAATGAAAAACTGTTTTTT. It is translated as CASSLGWGPNEKLFF.

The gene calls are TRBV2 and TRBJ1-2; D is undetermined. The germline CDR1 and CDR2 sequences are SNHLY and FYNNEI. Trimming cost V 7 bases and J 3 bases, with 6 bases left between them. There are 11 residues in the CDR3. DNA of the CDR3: TGTGCCAGCACGAGGGACTATGGCTACACCTTC. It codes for CASTRDYGYTF.

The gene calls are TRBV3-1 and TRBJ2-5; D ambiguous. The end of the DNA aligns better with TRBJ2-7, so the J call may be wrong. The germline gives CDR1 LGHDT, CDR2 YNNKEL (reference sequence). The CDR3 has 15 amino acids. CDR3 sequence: CASSQEARSPHEQYF. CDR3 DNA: TGTGCCAGCAGCCAAGAGGCCCGGAGTCCCCACGAGCAGTACTTC.

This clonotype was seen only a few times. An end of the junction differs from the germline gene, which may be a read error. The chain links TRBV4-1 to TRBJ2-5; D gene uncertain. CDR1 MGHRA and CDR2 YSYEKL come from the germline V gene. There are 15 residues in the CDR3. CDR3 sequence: CASSQGSTPRESQYF. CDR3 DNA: TGCGCCAGCAGCCAGGGGTCCACCCCAAGAGAGTCCCAGTACTTC.

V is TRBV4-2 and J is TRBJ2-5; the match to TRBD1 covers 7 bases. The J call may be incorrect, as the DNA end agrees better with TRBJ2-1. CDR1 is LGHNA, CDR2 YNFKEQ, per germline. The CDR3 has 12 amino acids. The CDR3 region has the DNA TGTGCCAGCAGTCGGACAGGTGGGGAGCAGTTCTTC. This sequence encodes CASSRTGGEQFF.

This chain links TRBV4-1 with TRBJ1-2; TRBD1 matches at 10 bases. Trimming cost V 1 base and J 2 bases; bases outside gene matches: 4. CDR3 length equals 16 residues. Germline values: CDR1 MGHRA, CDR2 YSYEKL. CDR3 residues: CASSQALGQGNYGYTF. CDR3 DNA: TGCGCCAGCAGCCAAGCCCTGGGACAGGGGAACTATGGCTACACCTTC.

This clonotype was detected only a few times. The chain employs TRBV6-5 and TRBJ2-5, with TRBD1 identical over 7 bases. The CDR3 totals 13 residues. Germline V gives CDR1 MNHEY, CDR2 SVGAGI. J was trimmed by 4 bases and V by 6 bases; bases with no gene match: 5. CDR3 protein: CASSTGVGETQYF. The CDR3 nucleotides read TGTGCCAGCAGCACAGGGGTCGGAGAGACCCAGTACTTC.

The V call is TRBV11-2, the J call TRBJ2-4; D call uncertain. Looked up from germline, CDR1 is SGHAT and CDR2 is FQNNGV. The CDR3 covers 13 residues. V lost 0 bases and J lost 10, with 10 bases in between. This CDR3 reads CASSLEPRRIQYF. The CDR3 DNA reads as TGTGCCAGCAGCTTAGAACCCAGGCGGATTCAGTACTTC.

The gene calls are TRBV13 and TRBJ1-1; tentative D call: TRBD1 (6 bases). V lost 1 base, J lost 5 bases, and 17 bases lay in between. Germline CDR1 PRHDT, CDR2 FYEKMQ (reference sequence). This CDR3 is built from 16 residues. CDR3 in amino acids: CASSLAGTRAWTEAFF. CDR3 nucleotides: TGTGCCAGCAGCTTAGCGGGGACAAGGGCCTGGACTGAAGCTTTCTTT.

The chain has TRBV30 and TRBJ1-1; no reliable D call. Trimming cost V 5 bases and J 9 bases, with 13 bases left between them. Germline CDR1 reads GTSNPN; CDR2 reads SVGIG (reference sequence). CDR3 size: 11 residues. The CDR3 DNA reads TGTGCCTGGGGTTCCCTTGGGCAAGCTTTCTTT. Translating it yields CAWGSLGQAFF.

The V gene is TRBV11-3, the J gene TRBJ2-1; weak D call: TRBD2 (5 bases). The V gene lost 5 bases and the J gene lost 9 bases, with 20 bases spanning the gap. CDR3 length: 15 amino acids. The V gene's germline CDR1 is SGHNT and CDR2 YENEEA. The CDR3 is CASSTPEEVGGEQFF. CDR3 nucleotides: TGTGCCAGCAGCACCCCTGAGGAGGTCGGCGGTGAGCAGTTCTTC.